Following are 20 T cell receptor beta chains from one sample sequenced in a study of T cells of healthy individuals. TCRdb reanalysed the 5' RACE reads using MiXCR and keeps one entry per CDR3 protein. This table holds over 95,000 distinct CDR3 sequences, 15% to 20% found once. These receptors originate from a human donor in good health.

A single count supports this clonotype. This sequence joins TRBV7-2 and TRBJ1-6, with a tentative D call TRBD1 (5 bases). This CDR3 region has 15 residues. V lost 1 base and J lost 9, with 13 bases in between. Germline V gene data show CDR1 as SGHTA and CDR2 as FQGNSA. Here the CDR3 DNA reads TGTGCCAGCAGCTTAGGTCGGGAGGGGATTTCACCCCTCCACTTT. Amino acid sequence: CASSLGREGISPLHF. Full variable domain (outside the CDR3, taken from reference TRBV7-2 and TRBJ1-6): GAGVSQSPSNKVTEKGKDVELRCDPISGHTALYWYRQSLGQGLEFLIYFQGNSAPDKSGLPSDRFSAERTGGSVSTLTIQRTQQEDSAVYLCASSLGREGISPLHFGNGTRLTVT.

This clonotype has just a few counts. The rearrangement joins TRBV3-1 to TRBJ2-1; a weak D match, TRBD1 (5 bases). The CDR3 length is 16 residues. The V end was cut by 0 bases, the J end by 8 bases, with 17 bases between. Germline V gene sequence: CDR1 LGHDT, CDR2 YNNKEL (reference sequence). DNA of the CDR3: TGTGCCAGCAGCCAAGATAATCCAGGGTTTGGGGATGAGCAGTTCTTC. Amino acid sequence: CASSQDNPGFGDEQFF.

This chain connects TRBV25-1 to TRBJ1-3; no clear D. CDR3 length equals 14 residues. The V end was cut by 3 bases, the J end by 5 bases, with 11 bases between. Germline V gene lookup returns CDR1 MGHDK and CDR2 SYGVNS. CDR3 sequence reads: CASSEAQVRNTIYF. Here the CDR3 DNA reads TGTGCCAGCAGTGAGGCGCAGGTTAGAAACACCATATATTTT.

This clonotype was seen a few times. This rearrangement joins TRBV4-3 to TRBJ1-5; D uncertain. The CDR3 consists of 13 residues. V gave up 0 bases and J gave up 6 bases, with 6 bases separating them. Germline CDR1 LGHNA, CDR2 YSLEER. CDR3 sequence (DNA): TGCGCCAGCAGCCAAGATCGGGTTCAGCCCCAGCATTTT. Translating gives CASSQDRVQPQHF.

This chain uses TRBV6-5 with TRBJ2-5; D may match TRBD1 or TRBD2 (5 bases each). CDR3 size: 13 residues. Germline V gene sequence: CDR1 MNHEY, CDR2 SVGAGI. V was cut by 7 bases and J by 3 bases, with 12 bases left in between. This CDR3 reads CASTSMGEETQYF. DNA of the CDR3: TGTGCCAGCACCTCCATGGGGGAAGAGACCCAGTACTTC.

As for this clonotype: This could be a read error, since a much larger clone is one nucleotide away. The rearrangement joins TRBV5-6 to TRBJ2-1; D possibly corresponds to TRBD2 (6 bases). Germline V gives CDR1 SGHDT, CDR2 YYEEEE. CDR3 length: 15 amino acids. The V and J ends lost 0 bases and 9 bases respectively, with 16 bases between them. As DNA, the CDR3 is TGTGCCAGCAGCTTGGGGCTATCGGGAGACAGTGAGCAGTTCTTC. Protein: CASSLGLSGDSEQFF.

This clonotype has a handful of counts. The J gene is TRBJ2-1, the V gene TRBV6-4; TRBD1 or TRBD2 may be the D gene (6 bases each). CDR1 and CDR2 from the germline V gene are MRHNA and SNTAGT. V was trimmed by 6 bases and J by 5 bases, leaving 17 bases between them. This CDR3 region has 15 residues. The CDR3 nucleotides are TGTGCCAGCAGCCCCCAAGCCGGGGGCCACAATGAGCAGTTCTTC. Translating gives CASSPQAGGHNEQFF.

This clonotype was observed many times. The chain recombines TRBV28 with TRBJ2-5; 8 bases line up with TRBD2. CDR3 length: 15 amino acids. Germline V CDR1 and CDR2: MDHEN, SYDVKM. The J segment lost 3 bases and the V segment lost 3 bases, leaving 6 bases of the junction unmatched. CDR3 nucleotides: TGTGCCAGCAGTTTCACGGGAGGGCCGGAAGAGACCCAGTACTTC. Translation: CASSFTGGPEETQYF.

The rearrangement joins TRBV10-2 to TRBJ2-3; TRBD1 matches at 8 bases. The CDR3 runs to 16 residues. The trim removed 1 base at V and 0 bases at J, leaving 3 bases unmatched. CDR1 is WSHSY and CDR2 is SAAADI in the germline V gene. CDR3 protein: CASSELTGVSTDTQYF. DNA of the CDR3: TGCGCCAGCAGTGAGTTGACAGGGGTTAGCACAGATACGCAGTATTTT.

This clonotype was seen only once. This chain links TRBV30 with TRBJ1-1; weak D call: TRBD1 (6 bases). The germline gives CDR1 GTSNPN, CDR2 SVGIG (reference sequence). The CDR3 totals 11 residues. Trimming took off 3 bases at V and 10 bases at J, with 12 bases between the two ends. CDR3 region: CAWSQWGAAFF. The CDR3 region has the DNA TGTGCCTGGAGCCAGTGGGGGGCAGCTTTCTTT.

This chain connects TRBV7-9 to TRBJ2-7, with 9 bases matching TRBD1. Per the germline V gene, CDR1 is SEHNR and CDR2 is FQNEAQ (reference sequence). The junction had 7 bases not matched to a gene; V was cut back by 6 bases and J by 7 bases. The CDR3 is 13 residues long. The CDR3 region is CASSPPGTGEQYF. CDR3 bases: TGTGCCAGCAGTCCTCCCGGGACAGGGGAGCAGTACTTC.

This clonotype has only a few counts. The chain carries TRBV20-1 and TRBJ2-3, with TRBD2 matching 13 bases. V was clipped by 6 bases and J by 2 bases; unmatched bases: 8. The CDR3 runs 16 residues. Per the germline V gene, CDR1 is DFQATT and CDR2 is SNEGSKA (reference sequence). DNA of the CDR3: TGCAGTGCCCACCGACTAGCGGGGGGAGCCACAGATACGCAGTATTTT. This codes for CSAHRLAGGATDTQYF.

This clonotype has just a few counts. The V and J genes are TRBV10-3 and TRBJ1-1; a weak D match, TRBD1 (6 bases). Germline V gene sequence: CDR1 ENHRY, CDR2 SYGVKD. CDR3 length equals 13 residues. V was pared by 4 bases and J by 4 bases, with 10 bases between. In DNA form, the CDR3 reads TGTGCCATCAGTGGTCCGGGGGCCACTGAAGCTTTCTTT. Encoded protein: CAISGPGATEAFF.

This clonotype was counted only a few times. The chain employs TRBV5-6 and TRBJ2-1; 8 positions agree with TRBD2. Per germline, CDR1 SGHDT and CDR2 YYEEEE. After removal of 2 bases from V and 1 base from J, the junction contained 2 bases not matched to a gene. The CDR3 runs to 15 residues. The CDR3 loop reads CASSFGGGSYNEQFF. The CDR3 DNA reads TGTGCCAGCAGCTTCGGGGGGGGGTCCTACAATGAGCAGTTCTTC.

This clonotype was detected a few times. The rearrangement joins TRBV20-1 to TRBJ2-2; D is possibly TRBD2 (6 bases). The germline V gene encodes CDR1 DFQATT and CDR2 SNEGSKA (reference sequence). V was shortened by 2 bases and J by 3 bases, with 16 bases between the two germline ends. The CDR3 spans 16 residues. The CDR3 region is CSARNPTAGDTGELFF. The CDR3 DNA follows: TGCAGTGCTAGAAATCCAACAGCGGGCGACACCGGGGAGCTGTTTTTT.

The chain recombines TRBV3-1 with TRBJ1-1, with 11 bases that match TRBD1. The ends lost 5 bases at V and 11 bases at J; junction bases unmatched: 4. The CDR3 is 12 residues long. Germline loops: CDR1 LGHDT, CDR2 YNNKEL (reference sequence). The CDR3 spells CASSRGTGGAFF. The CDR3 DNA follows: TGTGCCAGCAGCAGGGGGACAGGGGGGGCTTTCTTT. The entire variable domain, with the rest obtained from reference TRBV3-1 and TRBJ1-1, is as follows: DTAVSQTPKYLVTQMGNDKSIKCEQNLGHDTMYWYKQDSKKFLKIMFSYNNKELIINETVPNRFSPKSPDKAHLNLHINSLELGDSAVYFCASSRGTGGAFFGQGTRLTVV.

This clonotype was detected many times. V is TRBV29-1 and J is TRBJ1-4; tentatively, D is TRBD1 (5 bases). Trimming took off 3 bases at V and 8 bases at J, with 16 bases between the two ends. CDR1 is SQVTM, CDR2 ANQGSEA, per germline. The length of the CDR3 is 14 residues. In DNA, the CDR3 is TGCAGCGTTGATAGCGGGGCAGGAGGAGAAAAACTGTTTTTT. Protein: CSVDSGAGGEKLFF.

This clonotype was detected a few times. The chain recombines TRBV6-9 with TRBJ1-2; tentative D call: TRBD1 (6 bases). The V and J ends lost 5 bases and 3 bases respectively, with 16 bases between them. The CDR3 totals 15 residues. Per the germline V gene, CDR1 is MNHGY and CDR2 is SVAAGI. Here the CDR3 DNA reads TGTGCCAGCAGTCTCAGGGGAGGAACGGACTATGGCTACACCTTC. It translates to CASSLRGGTDYGYTF.

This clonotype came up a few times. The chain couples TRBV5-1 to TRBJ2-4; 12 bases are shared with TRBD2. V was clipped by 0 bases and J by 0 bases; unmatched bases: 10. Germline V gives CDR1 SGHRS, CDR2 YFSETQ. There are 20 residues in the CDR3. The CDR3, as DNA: TGCGCCAGCAGCTTGGAGGTACTAGCGGGAGGAAAGGGAGCCAAAAACATTCAGTACTTC. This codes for CASSLEVLAGGKGAKNIQYF. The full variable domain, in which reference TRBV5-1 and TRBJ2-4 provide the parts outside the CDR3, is KAGVTQTPRYLIKTRGQQVTLSCSPISGHRSVSWYQQTPGQGLQFLFEYFSETQRNKGNFPGRFSGRQFSNSRSEMNVSTLELGDSALYLCASSLEVLAGGKGAKNIQYFGAGTRLSVL.

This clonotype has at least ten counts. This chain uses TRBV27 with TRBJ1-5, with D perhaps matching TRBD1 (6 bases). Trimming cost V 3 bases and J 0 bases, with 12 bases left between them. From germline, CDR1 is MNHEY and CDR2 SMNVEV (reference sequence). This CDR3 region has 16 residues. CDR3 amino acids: CASSFVGGPSNQPQHF. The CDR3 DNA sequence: TGTGCCAGCAGTTTTGTGGGGGGGCCTAGCAATCAGCCCCAGCATTTT.